These 17 T cell receptor beta chains were sequenced from one sample in a study of beta chain features in type 1 diabetes. Whole-study results and caveats: Moderately but significantly shorter TCRB CDR3s were found in Type 1 diabetes patients in all four CD4+ subsets.

Expressed TCRB transcripts were sequenced after all isolated RNA was converted to cDNA. TCRdb's table, derived via immunoSEQ multiplex PCR, lists solely in-frame clones and lacks some. Of roughly 250,000 clones in the sample, 20% were seen once. These TCRs are of unknown antigen specificity. Sequencing was performed on naive CD4+ T cells from blood. The source of these receptors is a middle-aged woman with type 1 diabetes.

The table lists this clone with a count of one. This chain joins TRBV11-2 and TRBJ2-1; 9 nucleotides agree with TRBD2. J gave up 8 bases and V 5 bases, and 10 bases lay outside the gene matches. CDR3 length: 15 residues. From germline, CDR1 is SGHAT and CDR2 FQNNGV. The CDR3 spells CASSPGASGVDEQFF. The CDR3 DNA sequence: TGTGCCAGCAGCCCGGGGGCTAGCGGGGTAGATGAGCAGTTCTTC.

This chain connects TRBV15 to TRBJ1-2; D gene ambiguous. The CDR3 is made up of 15 amino acids. Germline CDR1 is LNHNV and CDR2 is YYDKDF (reference sequence). Trimming stripped 5 bases from V and 5 bases from J, with 18 bases between. The CDR3 coding sequence is TGTGCCACCAGCCTTCCGTCGGCGGAGGGATATGGCTACACCTTC. Its protein is CATSLPSAEGYGYTF.

The chain is built from TRBV6-6 and TRBJ1-5; tentatively, D is TRBD1 (6 bases). Germline values: CDR1 MNHNY, CDR2 SVGAGI (reference sequence). The length of the CDR3 is 15 residues. Trimming cost V 3 bases and J 9 bases, with 18 bases left between them. The CDR3 sequence is CASSYGQPTRGPQHF. The CDR3 coding sequence is TGTGCCAGCAGTTATGGACAGCCTACGAGGGGGCCCCAGCATTTT.

Comment on this clone: The same CDR3 can be traced to other DNA sequences in this sample. The rearrangement links TRBV30 to TRBJ2-1, with 10 nucleotides matching TRBD2. The germline V gene has CDR1 GTSNPN and CDR2 SVGIG (reference sequence). This CDR3 region has 14 residues. V lost 1 base to trimming and J lost 4 bases; unmatched junction nucleotides: 1. The DNA of the CDR3 is TGTGCCTGGAGTGGGACTAGCGGTTACAATGAGCAGTTCTTC. Amino acids: CAWSGTSGYNEQFF. The variable domain in full, completed from reference TRBV30 and TRBJ2-1, reads SQTIHQWPATLVQPVGSPLSLECTVEGTSNPNLYWYRQAAGRGLQLLFYSVGIGQISSEVPQNLSASRPQDRQFILSSKKLLLSDSGFYLCAWSGTSGYNEQFFGPGTRLTVL.

The chain couples TRBV6-5 to TRBJ2-1; TRBD2 is a possible D gene (6 bases). The CDR3 spans 15 residues. Trimming pared 5 bases from V and 3 bases from J, leaving 14 bases between. The germline V gene encodes CDR1 MNHEY and CDR2 SVGAGI. CDR3 sequence (DNA): TGTGCCAGCAGTCCCGACGGGAGATACTACAATGAGCAGTTCTTC. Translation: CASSPDGRYYNEQFF.

This clone was counted only a few times. This sequence joins TRBV5-1 and TRBJ2-5, with a possible D match to TRBD2 (5 bases). Germline CDR1 and CDR2: SGHRS and YFSETQ. The V end was cut by 4 bases, the J end by 7 bases, with 11 bases between. The CDR3 contains 12 residues. CDR3 loop: CASSTREGTQYF. DNA of the CDR3: TGCGCCAGCAGCACCCGCGAGGGGACCCAGTACTTC.

This clone was counted only a few times. This sequence joins TRBV7-3 and TRBJ2-3; D may be TRBD2 (6 bases). Germline-derived CDR1 and CDR2 are SGHTA and FQGTGA. V was trimmed by 3 bases and J by 6 bases, leaving 13 bases between them. There are 14 residues in the CDR3. The CDR3 region is CASSFGRGGDTQYF. CDR3 DNA sequence: TGTGCCAGCAGCTTCGGTCGTGGGGGGGATACGCAGTATTTT.

CDR3 sequence reads: CSVVGGQPYEQYF. CDR3 bases: TGCAGCGTTGTTGGGGGACAACCCTACGAGCAGTACTTC. This chain joins TRBV29-1 and TRBJ2-7, with D possibly matching TRBD1 (6 bases). Trimming took 4 bases from V and 2 from J, leaving 12 bases between them. Germline loops: CDR1 SQVTM, CDR2 ANQGSEA. This CDR3 spans 13 amino acids.

This clone occurred a few times. The chain has TRBV7-9 and TRBJ1-5; D uncertain. Germline values: CDR1 SEHNR, CDR2 FQNEAQ (reference sequence). The ends were cut back, 5 bases at V and 9 bases at J, with 11 bases in the middle. This CDR3 region has 12 residues. The CDR3 DNA reads as TGTGCCAGCAGCGGAGGCCTGGGGCCCCAGCATTTT. It yields the protein CASSGGLGPQHF.

This chain connects TRBV5-6 to TRBJ2-5, with 10 bases fitting TRBD1. Per the germline V gene, CDR1 is SGHDT and CDR2 is YYEEEE. After removal of 1 base from V and 5 bases from J, the junction contained 5 bases not matched to a gene. The CDR3 spans 15 residues. For the CDR3, the DNA is TGTGCCAGCAGCTTGAAGACAGGGGGCTGGGAGACCCAGTACTTC. Translated: CASSLKTGGWETQYF.

This chain connects TRBV30 to TRBJ2-2; TRBD1 agrees at 9 bases. CDR1 and CDR2 (germline): GTSNPN, SVGIG (reference sequence). The J segment lost 5 bases and the V segment lost 4 bases, leaving 5 bases of the junction unmatched. The CDR3 spans 14 residues. This CDR3 is CAWKRQGGTGELFF. DNA of the CDR3: TGTGCCTGGAAAAGACAGGGGGGAACCGGGGAGCTGTTTTTT.

The gene calls are TRBV5-1 and TRBJ1-1, with 7 nucleotides matching TRBD1. CDR3 size: 16 residues. The junction had 9 bases not matched to a gene; V was cut back by 3 bases and J by 1 base. The germline V gene has CDR1 SGHRS and CDR2 YFSETQ. The CDR3, as DNA: TGCGCCAGCAGCTCCAGGCCGACAGGGACGAACACTGAAGCTTTCTTT. Its protein product is CASSSRPTGTNTEAFF. Complete variable domain (other parts from reference TRBV5-1 and TRBJ1-1): KAGVTQTPRYLIKTRGQQVTLSCSPISGHRSVSWYQQTPGQGLQFLFEYFSETQRNKGNFPGRFSGRQFSNSRSEMNVSTLELGDSALYLCASSSRPTGTNTEAFFGQGTRLTVV.

The rearrangement links TRBV25-1 to TRBJ2-2, with 7 bases fitting TRBD1. From germline, CDR1 is MGHDK and CDR2 SYGVNS. The J segment lost 1 base and the V segment lost 3 bases, leaving 5 bases of the junction unmatched. The CDR3 has 16 amino acids. As DNA, the CDR3 is TGTGCCAGCAGTGACCCGACAGGGAAGAACACCGGGGAGCTGTTTTTT. Translation: CASSDPTGKNTGELFF.

The chain carries TRBV29-1 and TRBJ2-3; 14 nucleotides match TRBD2. This CDR3 is built from 17 residues. With V trimmed by 6 bases and J by 0 bases, 8 bases remained unmatched. Germline CDR1 reads SQVTM; CDR2 reads ANQGSEA. CDR3 sequence reads: CSVPGLAGGSSTDTQYF. CDR3 in DNA: TGCAGCGTCCCAGGACTAGCGGGAGGCTCTAGCACAGATACGCAGTATTTT.

The chain has TRBV28 and TRBJ1-1; possibly TRBD1 for D (6 bases). Trimming removed 6 bases at V and 1 base at J, with 18 bases between. Germline V CDR1 and CDR2: MDHEN, SYDVKM. This CDR3 is built from 16 residues. The CDR3 DNA sequence: TGTGCCAGCAGCCCGCTAAACAGGGCCTCGAACACTGAAGCTTTCTTT. Protein: CASSPLNRASNTEAFF.

This clone was seen a handful of times. V and J are TRBV6-5 and TRBJ1-2, with no clear D. CDR1 and CDR2 (germline): MNHEY, SVGAGI. V lost 0 bases, J lost 4 bases, and 9 bases lay in between. The CDR3 contains 14 residues. DNA of the CDR3: TGTGCCAGCAGTTACTCGTCCAGTGGCTATGGCTACACCTTC. It yields the protein CASSYSSSGYGYTF.

The chain links TRBV5-1 to TRBJ1-2, with D tentatively TRBD1 (5 bases). V was cut by 1 base and J by 6 bases, with 7 bases left in between. Per germline, CDR1 SGHRS and CDR2 YFSETQ. The CDR3 has 12 residues. CDR3 amino acids: CASSLSGDGYTF. The CDR3 coding sequence is TGCGCCAGCAGCTTGTCGGGGGATGGCTACACCTTC.